These 7 T cell receptor beta chains were all obtained from the same sample, sequenced in a study of cytomegalovirus exposure and HLA in healthy donors. Vbeta (60) and Jbeta (13) primers were used in the PCR. Using immunoSEQ multiplex PCR, the repertoire was profiled, and TCRdb retains in-frame clones only, with some absent. The sample lists 150,000 to 200,000 clones, roughly 78% occurring once. Source material: PBMCs. These receptor sequences come from a man in his forties or fifties in good health and CMV-seropositive.

CDR3 sequence (DNA): TGCGCCAGCAGCTCGGGGGGCCCCTATGGCTACACCTTC. Its protein product is CASSSGGPYGYTF. This chain connects TRBV5-1 to TRBJ1-2; D possibly corresponds to TRBD1 (6 bases). The CDR3 spans 13 residues. Germline assignment: CDR1 SGHRS and CDR2 YFSETQ. The ends were cut back, 3 bases at V and 4 bases at J, with 10 bases in the middle. The full variable domain, its missing parts supplied by reference TRBV5-1 and TRBJ1-2, is KAGVTQTPRYLIKTRGQQVTLSCSPISGHRSVSWYQQTPGQGLQFLFEYFSETQRNKGNFPGRFSGRQFSNSRSEMNVSTLELGDSALYLCASSSGGPYGYTFGSGTRLTVV.

The chain combines TRBV6-5 with TRBJ2-2, with 7 bases aligning to TRBD2. CDR1 and CDR2 (germline): MNHEY, SVGAGI. The CDR3 sequence is 15 residues long. The J segment lost 3 bases and the V segment lost 8 bases, leaving 9 bases of the junction unmatched. CDR3 nucleotide sequence: TGTGCCAGCTCTAGGGTGGCGGGGGACACCGGGGAGCTGTTTTTT. Translated, it gives CASSRVAGDTGELFF.

This sequence joins TRBV7-9 and TRBJ2-7; weak D call: TRBD1 (5 bases). Germline loops: CDR1 SEHNR, CDR2 FQNEAQ (reference sequence). With 0 bases removed from V and 3 bases from J, the gap between germline ends came to 6 bases. This CDR3 comprises 13 residues. In DNA form, the CDR3 reads TGTGCCAGCAGCTTAGCAGGGGACTACGAGCAGTACTTC. This gives the protein CASSLAGDYEQYF.

The chain carries TRBV5-4 and TRBJ2-5; 7 bases map to TRBD1. The CDR3 runs 15 residues. The germline V gene encodes CDR1 SGHNT and CDR2 YYREEE (reference sequence). Unmatched junction bases numbered 5, after V lost 1 base and J lost 2 bases. As DNA, the CDR3 is TGTGCCAGCAGCTTGTCGGAGACAGGGCAAGAGACCCAGTACTTC. Translation gives CASSLSETGQETQYF.

The chain couples TRBV5-1 to TRBJ2-3; 7 positions agree with TRBD2. J gave up 2 bases and V 1 base, and 4 bases lay outside the gene matches. The CDR3 runs to 15 residues. The germline gives CDR1 SGHRS, CDR2 YFSETQ. CDR3 residues: CASSLRGVPTDTQYF. The CDR3 DNA follows: TGCGCCAGCAGCTTGCGGGGGGTGCCCACAGATACGCAGTATTTT.

The chain recombines TRBV6-1 with TRBJ2-3, with a tentative D call TRBD2 (5 bases). There are 14 residues in the CDR3. Germline CDR1 is MNHNS and CDR2 is SASEGT. V gave up 2 bases and J gave up 0 bases, with 6 bases separating them. The CDR3 loop is CASSERGSTDTQYF. CDR3 DNA sequence: TGTGCCAGCAGTGAAAGAGGGAGCACAGATACGCAGTATTTT.

This chain connects TRBV7-2 to TRBJ1-2, with D perhaps TRBD1 (5 bases). V was trimmed by 4 bases and J by 6 bases, leaving 6 bases between them. This CDR3 has 11 residues. Germline CDR1 and CDR2: SGHTA and FQGNSA. CDR3 region: CASSSRDGYTF. The CDR3 DNA reads as TGTGCCAGCAGCTCCAGGGATGGCTACACCTTC.